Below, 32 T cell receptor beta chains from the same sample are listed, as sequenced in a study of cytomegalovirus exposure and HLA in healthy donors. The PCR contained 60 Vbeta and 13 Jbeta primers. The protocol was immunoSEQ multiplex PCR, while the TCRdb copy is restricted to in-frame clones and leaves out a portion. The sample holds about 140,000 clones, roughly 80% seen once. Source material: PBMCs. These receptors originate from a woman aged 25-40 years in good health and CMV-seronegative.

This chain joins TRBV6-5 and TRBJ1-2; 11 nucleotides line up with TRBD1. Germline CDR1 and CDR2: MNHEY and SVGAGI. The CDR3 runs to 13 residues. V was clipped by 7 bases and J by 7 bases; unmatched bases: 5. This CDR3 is CASIGQGALGYTF. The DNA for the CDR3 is TGTGCCAGCATTGGACAGGGGGCGCTTGGCTACACCTTC.

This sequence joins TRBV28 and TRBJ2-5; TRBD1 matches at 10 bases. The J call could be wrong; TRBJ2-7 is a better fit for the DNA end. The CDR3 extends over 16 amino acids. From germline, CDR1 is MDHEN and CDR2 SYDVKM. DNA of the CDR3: TGTGCCAGCAGTTACTACCCGGGGACAGGGGAGTACGAGCAGTACTTC. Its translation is CASSYYPGTGEYEQYF.

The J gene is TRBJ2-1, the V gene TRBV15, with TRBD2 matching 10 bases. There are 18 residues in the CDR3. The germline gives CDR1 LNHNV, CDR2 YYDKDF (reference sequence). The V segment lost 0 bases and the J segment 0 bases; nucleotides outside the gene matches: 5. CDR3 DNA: TGTGCCACCAGCAGAGATCTAGCGGGAGAAAGCTCCTACAATGAGCAGTTCTTC. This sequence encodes CATSRDLAGESSYNEQFF.

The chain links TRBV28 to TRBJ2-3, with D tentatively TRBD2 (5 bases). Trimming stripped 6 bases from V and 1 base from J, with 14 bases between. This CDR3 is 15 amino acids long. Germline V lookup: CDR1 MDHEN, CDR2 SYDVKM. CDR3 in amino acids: CASRPAGARTDTQYF. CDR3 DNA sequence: TGTGCCAGCAGACCTGCGGGCGCCCGCACAGATACGCAGTATTTT.

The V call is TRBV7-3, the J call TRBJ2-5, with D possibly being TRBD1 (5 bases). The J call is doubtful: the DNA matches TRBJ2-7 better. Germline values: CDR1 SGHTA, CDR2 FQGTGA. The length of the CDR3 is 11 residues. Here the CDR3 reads CASIRGYEQYF. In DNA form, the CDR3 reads TGTGCCAGCATTAGGGGTTACGAGCAGTACTTC.

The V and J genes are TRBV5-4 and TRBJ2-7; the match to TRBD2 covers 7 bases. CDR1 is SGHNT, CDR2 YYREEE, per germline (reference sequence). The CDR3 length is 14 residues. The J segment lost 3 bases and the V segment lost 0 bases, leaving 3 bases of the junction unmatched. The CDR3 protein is CASSLVERGYEQYF. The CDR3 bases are TGTGCCAGCAGCTTGGTGGAGCGGGGCTACGAGCAGTACTTC.

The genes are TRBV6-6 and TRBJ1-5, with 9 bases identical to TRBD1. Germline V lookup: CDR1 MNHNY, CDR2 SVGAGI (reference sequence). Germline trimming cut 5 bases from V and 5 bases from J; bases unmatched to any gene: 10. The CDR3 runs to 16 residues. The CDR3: CASSPDRGDKDQPQHF. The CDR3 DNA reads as TGTGCCAGCAGTCCGGACAGGGGAGATAAGGATCAGCCCCAGCATTTT.

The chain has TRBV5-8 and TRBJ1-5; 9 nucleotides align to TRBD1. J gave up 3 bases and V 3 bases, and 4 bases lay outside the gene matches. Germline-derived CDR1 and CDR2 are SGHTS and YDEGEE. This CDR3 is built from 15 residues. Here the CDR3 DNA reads TGTGCCAGCAGCTCCGGGACAGGGCCCAATCAGCCCCAGCATTTT. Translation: CASSSGTGPNQPQHF.

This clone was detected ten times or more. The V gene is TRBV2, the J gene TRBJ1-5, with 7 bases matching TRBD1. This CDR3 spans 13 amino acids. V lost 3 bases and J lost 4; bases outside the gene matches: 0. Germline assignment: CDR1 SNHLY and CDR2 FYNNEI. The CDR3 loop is CASSDRGNQPQHF. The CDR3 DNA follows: TGTGCCAGCAGTGACAGGGGGAATCAGCCCCAGCATTTT.

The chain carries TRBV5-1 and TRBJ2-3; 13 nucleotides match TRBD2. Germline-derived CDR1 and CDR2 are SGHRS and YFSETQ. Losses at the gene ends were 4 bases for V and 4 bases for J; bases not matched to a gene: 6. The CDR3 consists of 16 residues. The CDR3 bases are TGCGCCAGCAGCGCCAGACTAGCGGGAGGTGCAGATACGCAGTATTTT. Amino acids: CASSARLAGGADTQYF.

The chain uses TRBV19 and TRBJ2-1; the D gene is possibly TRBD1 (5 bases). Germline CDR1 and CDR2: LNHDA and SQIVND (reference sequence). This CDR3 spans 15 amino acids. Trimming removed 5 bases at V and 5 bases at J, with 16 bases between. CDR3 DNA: TGTGCCAGTAGTGTGGGCCAGGGATCTCACAATGAGCAGTTCTTC. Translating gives CASSVGQGSHNEQFF.

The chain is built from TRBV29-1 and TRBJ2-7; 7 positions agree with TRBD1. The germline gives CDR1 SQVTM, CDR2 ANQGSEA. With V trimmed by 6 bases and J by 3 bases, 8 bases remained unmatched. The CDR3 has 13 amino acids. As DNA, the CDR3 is TGCAGCGTATCCGGGACAGACAACTACGAGCAGTACTTC. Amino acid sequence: CSVSGTDNYEQYF.

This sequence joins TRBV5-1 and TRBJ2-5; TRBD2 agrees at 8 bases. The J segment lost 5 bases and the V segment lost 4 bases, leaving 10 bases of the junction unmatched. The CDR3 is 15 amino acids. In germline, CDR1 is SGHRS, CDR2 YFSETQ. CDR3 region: CASSPTSGSLETQYF. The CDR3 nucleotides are TGCGCCAGCAGCCCTACAAGCGGGAGCTTGGAGACCCAGTACTTC. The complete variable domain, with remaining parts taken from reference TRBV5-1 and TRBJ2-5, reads KAGVTQTPRYLIKTRGQQVTLSCSPISGHRSVSWYQQTPGQGLQFLFEYFSETQRNKGNFPGRFSGRQFSNSRSEMNVSTLELGDSALYLCASSPTSGSLETQYFGPGTRLLVL.

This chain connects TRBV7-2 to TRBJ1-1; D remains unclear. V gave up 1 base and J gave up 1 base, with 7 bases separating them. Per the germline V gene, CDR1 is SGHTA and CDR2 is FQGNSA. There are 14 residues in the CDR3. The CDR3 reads CASSLGGRNTEAFF. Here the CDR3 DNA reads TGTGCCAGCAGCTTAGGTGGCAGGAACACTGAAGCTTTCTTT.

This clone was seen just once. CDR3 region: CASSLTATNEKLFF. The CDR3, as DNA: TGTGCCAGCAGCTTGACAGCAACTAATGAAAAACTGTTTTTT. The J gene is TRBJ1-4, the V gene TRBV7-9; D is possibly TRBD1 (5 bases). V gave up 3 bases and J gave up 0 bases, with 5 bases separating them. Germline V gene sequence: CDR1 SEHNR, CDR2 FQNEAQ (reference sequence). The length of the CDR3 is 14 residues.

The CDR3 sequence: CASSLPGGTYNEQFF. The DNA of the CDR3 is TGTGCCAGCAGCTTACCAGGGGGTACCTACAATGAGCAGTTCTTC. The chain links TRBV7-9 to TRBJ2-1; 7 bases map to TRBD1. V was pared by 2 bases and J by 2 bases, with 3 bases of the junction left unmatched. Per germline, CDR1 SEHNR and CDR2 FQNEAQ (reference sequence). The CDR3 runs 15 residues.

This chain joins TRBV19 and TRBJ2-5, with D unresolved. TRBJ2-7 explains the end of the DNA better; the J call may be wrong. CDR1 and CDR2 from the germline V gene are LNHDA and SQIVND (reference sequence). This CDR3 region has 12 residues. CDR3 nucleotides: TGTGCCAGTAGTACCGTCCCTTACGAGCAGTACTTC. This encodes CASSTVPYEQYF.

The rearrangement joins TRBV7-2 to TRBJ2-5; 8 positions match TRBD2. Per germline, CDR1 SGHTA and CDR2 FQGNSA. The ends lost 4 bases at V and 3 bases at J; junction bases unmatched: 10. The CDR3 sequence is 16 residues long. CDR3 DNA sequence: TGTGCCAGCAGCTGGGCCGGGGGGGAGGGCAAAGAGACCCAGTACTTC. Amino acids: CASSWAGGEGKETQYF.

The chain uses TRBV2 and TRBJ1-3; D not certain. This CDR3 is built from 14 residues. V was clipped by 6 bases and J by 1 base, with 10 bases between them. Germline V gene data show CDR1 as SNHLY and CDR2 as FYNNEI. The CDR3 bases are TGTGCCAGCAGCCCCGGGAGTTCTGGAAACACCATATATTTT. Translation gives CASSPGSSGNTIYF.

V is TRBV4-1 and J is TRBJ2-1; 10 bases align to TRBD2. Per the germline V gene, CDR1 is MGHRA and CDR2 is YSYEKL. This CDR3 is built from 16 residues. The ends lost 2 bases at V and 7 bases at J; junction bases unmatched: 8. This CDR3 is CASSQPLAGGGNEQFF. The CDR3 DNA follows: TGCGCCAGCAGCCAACCCTTAGCGGGAGGAGGGAATGAGCAGTTCTTC.

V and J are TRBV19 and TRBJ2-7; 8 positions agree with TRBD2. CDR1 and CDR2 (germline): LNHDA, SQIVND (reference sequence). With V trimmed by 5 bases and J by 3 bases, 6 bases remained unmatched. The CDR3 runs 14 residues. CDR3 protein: CASSPGAGVYEQYF. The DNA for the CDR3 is TGTGCCAGTAGTCCGGGAGCGGGGGTCTACGAGCAGTACTTC.

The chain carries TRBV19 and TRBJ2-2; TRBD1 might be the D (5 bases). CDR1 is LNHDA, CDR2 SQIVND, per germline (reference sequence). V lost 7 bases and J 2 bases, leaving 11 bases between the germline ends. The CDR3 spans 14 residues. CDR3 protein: CASTHQGNTGELFF. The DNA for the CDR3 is TGTGCCAGTACCCATCAGGGAAACACCGGGGAGCTGTTTTTT.

CDR3 protein: CASSLEDRGRGFF. The CDR3 coding sequence is TGCGCCAGCAGCTTGGAGGACAGGGGGCGCGGATTCTTC. V gene TRBV5-1 combines with J gene TRBJ2-1, with TRBD1 matching 11 bases. Germline CDR1 reads SGHRS; CDR2 reads YFSETQ. The CDR3 covers 13 residues. J lost 16 bases, V lost 0 bases, and 6 bases had no gene match.

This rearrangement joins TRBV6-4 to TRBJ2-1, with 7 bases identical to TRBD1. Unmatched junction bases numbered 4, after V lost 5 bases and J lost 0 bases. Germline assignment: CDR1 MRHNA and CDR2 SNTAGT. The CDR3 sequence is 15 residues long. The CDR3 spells CASSKTGSSYNEQFF. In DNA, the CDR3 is TGTGCCAGCAGTAAGACAGGGAGCTCCTACAATGAGCAGTTCTTC.

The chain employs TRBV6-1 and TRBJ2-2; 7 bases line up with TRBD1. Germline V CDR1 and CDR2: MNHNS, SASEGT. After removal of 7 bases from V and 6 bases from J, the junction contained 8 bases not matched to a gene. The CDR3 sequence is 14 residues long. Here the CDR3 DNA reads TGTGCCAGCACCAGTGGGACAGAAGCCGGGGAGCTGTTTTTT. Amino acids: CASTSGTEAGELFF.

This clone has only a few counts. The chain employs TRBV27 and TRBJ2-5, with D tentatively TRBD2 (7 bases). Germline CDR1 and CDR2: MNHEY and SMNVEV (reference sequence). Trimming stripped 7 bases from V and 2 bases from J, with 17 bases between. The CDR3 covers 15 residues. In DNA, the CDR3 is TGTGCCAGCAACCCCAGCGGGACACCACAAGAGACCCAGTACTTC. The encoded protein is CASNPSGTPQETQYF.

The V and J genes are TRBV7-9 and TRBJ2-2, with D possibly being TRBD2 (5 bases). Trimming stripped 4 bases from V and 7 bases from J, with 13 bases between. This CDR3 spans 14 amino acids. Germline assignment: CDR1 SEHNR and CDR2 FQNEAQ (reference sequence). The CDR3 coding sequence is TGTGCCAGCAGCTCCGGGGTAGAAATCGGGGAGCTGTTTTTT. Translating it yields CASSSGVEIGELFF.

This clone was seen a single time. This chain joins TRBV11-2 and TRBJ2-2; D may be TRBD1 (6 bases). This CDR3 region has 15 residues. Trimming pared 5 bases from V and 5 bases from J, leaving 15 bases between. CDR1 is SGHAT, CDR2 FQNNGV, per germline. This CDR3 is CASSLLDSRTGELFF. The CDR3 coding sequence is TGTGCCAGCAGCCTCCTGGACAGTCGGACCGGGGAGCTGTTTTTT.

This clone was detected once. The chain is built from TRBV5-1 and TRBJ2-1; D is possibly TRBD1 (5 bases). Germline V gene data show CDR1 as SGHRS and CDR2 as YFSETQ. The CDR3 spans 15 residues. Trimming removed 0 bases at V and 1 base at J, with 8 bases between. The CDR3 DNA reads TGCGCCAGCAGCTTGGTTCAGGGTTCCTACAATGAGCAGTTCTTC. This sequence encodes CASSLVQGSYNEQFF.

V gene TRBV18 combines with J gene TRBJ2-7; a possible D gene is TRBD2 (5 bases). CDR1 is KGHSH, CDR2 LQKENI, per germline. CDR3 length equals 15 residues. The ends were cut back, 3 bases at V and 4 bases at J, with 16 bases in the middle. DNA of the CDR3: TGTGCCAGCTCACCCAAGGACCTCCCGGGGTACGAGCAGTACTTC. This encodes CASSPKDLPGYEQYF. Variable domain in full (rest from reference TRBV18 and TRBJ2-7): NAGVMQNPRHLVRRRGQEARLRCSPMKGHSHVYWYRQLPEEGLKFMVYLQKENIIDESGMPKERFSAEFPKEGPSILRIQQVVRGDSAAYFCASSPKDLPGYEQYFGPGTRLTVT.

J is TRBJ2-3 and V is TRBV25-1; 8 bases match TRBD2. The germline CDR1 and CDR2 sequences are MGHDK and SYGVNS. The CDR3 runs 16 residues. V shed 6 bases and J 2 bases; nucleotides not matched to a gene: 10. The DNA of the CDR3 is TGTGCCAGCAGCCTCAGGGCGGGAGGCTTCACAGATACGCAGTATTTT. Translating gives CASSLRAGGFTDTQYF.

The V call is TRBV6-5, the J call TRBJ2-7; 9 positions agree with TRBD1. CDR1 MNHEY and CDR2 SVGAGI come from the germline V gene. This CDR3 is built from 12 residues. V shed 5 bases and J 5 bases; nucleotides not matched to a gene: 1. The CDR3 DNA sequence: TGTGCCAGCAGTCGGACAGGGGACGAGCAGTACTTC. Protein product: CASSRTGDEQYF.